One sample yielded the 6 T cell receptor beta chains listed below, sequenced in a study of Graves' ophthalmopathy and Graves' hyperthyroidism. The study amplified TCR beta CDR3 regions using RNA transcripts. The workflow started with a first-round RT-PCR run with HTBI primers and then moved on to a second-round multiplex PCR. TCRdb re-derived calls from the multiplex PCR reads in MiXCR, one entry per CDR3 protein. The profile shows hundreds of thousands of distinct CDR3 sequences, over 20% of them singletons. The sample consisted of peripheral blood. Receptors were obtained from a young woman with stable Graves' hyperthyroidism.

In its sample, this clonotype was seen many times. The CDR3 nucleotides read TGTGCCAGCAGCTGGAGCGGGCCCTCCACCGGGGAGCTGTTTTTT. Its protein product is CASSWSGPSTGELFF. The chain carries TRBV12-3 or TRBV12-4 and TRBJ2-2; possible D gene TRBD2, 6 bases. Trimming took off 6 bases at V and 4 bases at J, with 15 bases between the two ends. CDR3 length: 15 amino acids.

The rearrangement links TRBV6-1 to TRBJ1-2, with 8 bases matching TRBD1. The ends lost 9 bases at V and 7 bases at J; junction bases unmatched: 19. CDR1 MNHNS and CDR2 SASEGT come from the germline V gene. CDR3 length equals 16 residues. The CDR3 spells CASLGGLAGGIFGYTF. The CDR3 nucleotides are TGTGCCAGTCTAGGGGGACTAGCAGGGGGCATCTTTGGCTACACCTTC.

The chain combines TRBV6-1 with TRBJ1-1; TRBD1 might be the D (5 bases). Trimming pared 6 bases from V and 0 bases from J, leaving 14 bases between. Per germline, CDR1 MNHNS and CDR2 SASEGT. The CDR3 spans 15 residues. The DNA for the CDR3 is TGTGCCAGCAGCGACGGGGGGGTCATGAACACTGAAGCTTTCTTT. Translating it yields CASSDGGVMNTEAFF.

In its sample, this clonotype was seen many times. The chain recombines TRBV30 with TRBJ2-5; 7 bases align to TRBD1. CDR3 size: 12 residues. J gave up 7 bases and V 7 bases, and 9 bases lay outside the gene matches. Germline V gene lookup returns CDR1 GTSNPN and CDR2 SVGIG (reference sequence). CDR3 protein: CASSKGAATQYF. DNA of the CDR3: TGTGCCTCCTCTAAGGGGGCCGCGACCCAGTACTTC. Together with reference TRBV30 and TRBJ2-5, the CDR3 gives the full variable domain: SQTIHQWPATLVQPVGSPLSLECTVEGTSNPNLYWYRQAAGRGLQLLFYSVGIGQISSEVPQNLSASRPQDRQFILSSKKLLLSDSGFYLCASSKGAATQYFGPGTRLLVL.

A remark on this clonotype: Possible read error: a much larger clone is one base away. The chain links TRBV9 to TRBJ2-7, with TRBD2 matching over 8 bases. Germline lookup yields CDR1 SGDLS and CDR2 YYNGEE. This CDR3 region has 14 residues. The CDR3 DNA reads as TGTGCCAGCAGCCCCACCGGGACTAGAAGCGAGCTGTACTTC. It encodes CASSPTGTRSELYF.

The chain uses TRBV12-3 or TRBV12-4 and TRBJ2-7; 8 bases are a match to TRBD2. The CDR3 runs 13 residues. The V gene end was trimmed by 6 bases and the J gene end by 7 bases; junction bases not matched to a gene: 8. In DNA, the CDR3 is TGTGCCAGCAGCTCGTTAGCGGGAAGGGAGCAGTACTTC. Amino acid sequence: CASSSLAGREQYF.